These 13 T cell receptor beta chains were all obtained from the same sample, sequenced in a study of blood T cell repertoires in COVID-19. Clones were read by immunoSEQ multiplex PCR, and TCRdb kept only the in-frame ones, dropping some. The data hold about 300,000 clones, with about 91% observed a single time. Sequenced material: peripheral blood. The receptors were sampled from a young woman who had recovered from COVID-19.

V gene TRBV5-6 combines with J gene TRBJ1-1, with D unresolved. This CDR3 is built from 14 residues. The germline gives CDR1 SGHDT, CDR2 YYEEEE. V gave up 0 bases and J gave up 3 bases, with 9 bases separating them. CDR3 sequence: CASSLDPADTEAFF. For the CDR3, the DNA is TGTGCCAGCAGCTTGGACCCGGCGGACACTGAAGCTTTCTTT.

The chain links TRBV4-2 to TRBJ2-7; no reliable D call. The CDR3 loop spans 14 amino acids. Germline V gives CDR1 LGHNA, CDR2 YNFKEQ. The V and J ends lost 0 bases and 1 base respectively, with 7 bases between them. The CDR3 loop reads CASSQDQISYEQYF. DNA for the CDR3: TGTGCCAGCAGCCAAGACCAAATTTCCTACGAGCAGTACTTC.

The CDR3 DNA reads TGTGCCAGCAGCTTTACCGGGGATGCTGGGGCCAACGTCCTGACTTTC. The encoded protein is CASSFTGDAGANVLTF. This chain joins TRBV5-5 and TRBJ2-6; perhaps TRBD2 as D (5 bases). Germline V CDR1 and CDR2: SGHKS, YYEKEE (reference sequence). V was trimmed by 2 bases and J by 2 bases, leaving 11 bases between them. This CDR3 has 16 amino acids.

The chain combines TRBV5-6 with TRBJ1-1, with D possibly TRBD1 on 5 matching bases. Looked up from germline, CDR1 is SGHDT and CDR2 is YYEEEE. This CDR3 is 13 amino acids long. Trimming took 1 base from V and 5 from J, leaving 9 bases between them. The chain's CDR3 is CASSLLGRTEAFF. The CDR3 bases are TGTGCCAGCAGCTTGTTGGGGCGAACTGAAGCTTTCTTT.

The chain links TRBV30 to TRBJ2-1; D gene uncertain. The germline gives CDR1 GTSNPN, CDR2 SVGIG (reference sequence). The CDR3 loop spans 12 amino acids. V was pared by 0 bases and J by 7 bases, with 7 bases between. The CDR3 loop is CAWSVRRNEQFF. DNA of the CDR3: TGTGCCTGGAGTGTACGCAGGAATGAGCAGTTCTTC.

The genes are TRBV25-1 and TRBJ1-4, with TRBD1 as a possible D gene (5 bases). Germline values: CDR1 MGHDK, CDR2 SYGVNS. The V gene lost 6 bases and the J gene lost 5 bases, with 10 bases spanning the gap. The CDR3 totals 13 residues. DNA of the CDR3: TGTGCCAGCAGGAATGGGGGGAATGAAAAACTGTTTTTT. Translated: CASRNGGNEKLFF.

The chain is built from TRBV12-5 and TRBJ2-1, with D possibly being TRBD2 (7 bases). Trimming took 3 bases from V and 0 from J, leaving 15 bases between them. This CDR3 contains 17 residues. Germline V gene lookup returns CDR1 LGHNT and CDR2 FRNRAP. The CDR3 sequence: CASGFRGALSSYNEQFF. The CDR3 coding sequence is TGTGCTAGTGGTTTCCGGGGGGCCTTGAGCTCCTACAATGAGCAGTTCTTC.

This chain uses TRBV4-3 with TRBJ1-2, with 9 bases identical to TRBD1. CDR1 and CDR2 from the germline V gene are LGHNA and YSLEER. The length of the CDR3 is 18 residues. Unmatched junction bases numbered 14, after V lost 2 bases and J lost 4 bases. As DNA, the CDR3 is TGCGCCAGCAGCCAATACCGGGACAGGGACGTCGGTGGCTATGGCTACACCTTC. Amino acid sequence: CASSQYRDRDVGGYGYTF.

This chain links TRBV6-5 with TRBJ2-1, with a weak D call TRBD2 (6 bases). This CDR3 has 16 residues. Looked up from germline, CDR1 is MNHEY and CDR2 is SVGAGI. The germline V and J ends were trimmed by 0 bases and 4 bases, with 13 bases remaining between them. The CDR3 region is CASSYSRGRPYNEQFF. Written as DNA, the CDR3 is TGTGCCAGCAGTTACTCGCGGGGAAGACCTTACAATGAGCAGTTCTTC.

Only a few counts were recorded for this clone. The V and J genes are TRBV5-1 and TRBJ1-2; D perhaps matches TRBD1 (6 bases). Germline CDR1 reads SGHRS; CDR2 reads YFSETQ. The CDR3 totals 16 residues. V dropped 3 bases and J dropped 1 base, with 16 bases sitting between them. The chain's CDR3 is CASSSDDRRHNYGYTF. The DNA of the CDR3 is TGCGCCAGCAGCTCAGACGACAGGCGACATAACTATGGCTACACCTTC.

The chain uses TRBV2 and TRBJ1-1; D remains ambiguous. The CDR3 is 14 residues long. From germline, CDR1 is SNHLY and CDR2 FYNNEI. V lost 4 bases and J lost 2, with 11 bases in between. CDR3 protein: CASSGSGRNTEAFF. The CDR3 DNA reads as TGTGCCAGCAGTGGTTCAGGCCGAAACACTGAAGCTTTCTTT.

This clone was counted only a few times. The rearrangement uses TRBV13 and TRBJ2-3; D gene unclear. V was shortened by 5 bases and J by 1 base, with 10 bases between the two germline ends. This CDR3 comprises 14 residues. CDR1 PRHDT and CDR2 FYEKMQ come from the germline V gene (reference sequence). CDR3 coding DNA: TGTGCCAGCAGCCCCCCCTTCCGCACAGATACGCAGTATTTT. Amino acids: CASSPPFRTDTQYF.

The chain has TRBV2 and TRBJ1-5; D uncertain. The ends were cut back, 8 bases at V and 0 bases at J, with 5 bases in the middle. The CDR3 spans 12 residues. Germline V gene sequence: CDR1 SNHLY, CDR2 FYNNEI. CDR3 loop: CASQYSNQPQHF. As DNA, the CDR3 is TGTGCCAGCCAGTATAGCAATCAGCCCCAGCATTTT.